This is a list of T cell receptor beta chains from one sample in a study of T cells after yellow fever vaccination. TCRdb called the 5' RACE reads again in MiXCR, with one record for every CDR3 protein. There are around 350,000 distinct CDR3 sequences in the sample; around a tenth occur only once, and 15% to 20% lies in the top ten. Sample: PBMCs, taken on the day of the first yellow fever vaccination. Receptors originate from a man between 18 and 29 years old who received the YFV17D yellow fever vaccine. Both conserved end residues are part of each CDR3. Each record gives: clone size, CDR3 length, D gene, V gene, J gene, CDR3 protein, CDR3 DNA. A D gene is named only where the DNA matches it firmly. Only some rows state a clone size, as once, few, many or a class for expanded clones.

abundance: few; len: 14; d_gene: .; v_gene: TRBV20-1; j_gene: TRBJ1-5; CDR3aa: CSALLGGGNQPQHF; CDR3nt: TGCAGTGCCCTACTAGGAGGGGGCAATCAGCCCCAGCATTTT
abundance: .; len: 14; d_gene: .; v_gene: TRBV20-1; j_gene: TRBJ2-6; CDR3aa: CSVPSPTGANVLTF; CDR3nt: TGCAGTGTCCCCTCCCCCACTGGGGCCAACGTCCTGACTTTC
abundance: .; len: 15; d_gene: .; v_gene: TRBV6-1; j_gene: TRBJ2-6; CDR3aa: CASSPARLGANVLTF; CDR3nt: TGTGCCAGCAGTCCCGCTAGGCTGGGGGCCAACGTCCTGACTTTC
abundance: .; len: 15; d_gene: TRBD1; v_gene: TRBV7-6; j_gene: TRBJ1-1; CDR3aa: CASSFTGQGFTEAFF; CDR3nt: TGTGCCAGCAGCTTCACCGGACAGGGTTTCACTGAAGCTTTCTTT
abundance: few; len: 13; d_gene: .; v_gene: TRBV27; j_gene: TRBJ2-7; CDR3aa: CASSFRRREKQYF; CDR3nt: TGTGCCAGCAGTTTTCGACGGCGAGAAAAGCAGTACTTC
abundance: .; len: 13; d_gene: .; v_gene: TRBV4-1; j_gene: TRBJ1-5; CDR3aa: CASSQLVNQPQHF; CDR3nt: TGCGCCAGCAGCCAACTCGTAAATCAGCCCCAGCATTTT
abundance: few; len: 12; d_gene: .; v_gene: TRBV2; j_gene: TRBJ1-1; CDR3aa: CASSERRGGAFF; CDR3nt: TGTGCCAGCAGTGAGCGGAGAGGGGGAGCTTTCTTT
abundance: few; len: 16; d_gene: .; v_gene: TRBV12-3/TRBV12-4; j_gene: TRBJ2-5; CDR3aa: CASAGRTKEGPETQYF; CDR3nt: TGTGCCAGCGCGGGACGGACTAAAGAGGGTCCAGAGACCCAGTACTTC
abundance: .; len: 13; d_gene: .; v_gene: TRBV6-2/TRBV6-3; j_gene: TRBJ2-2; CDR3aa: CASSYTAQGELFF; CDR3nt: TGTGCCAGCAGTTACACTGCACAGGGGGAGCTGTTTTTT
abundance: few; len: 15; d_gene: .; v_gene: TRBV4-3; j_gene: TRBJ1-6; CDR3aa: CASSQEGRGHSPLHF; CDR3nt: TGCGCCAGCAGCCAAGAGGGCAGGGGCCATTCACCCCTCCACTTT
abundance: many; len: 18; d_gene: .; v_gene: TRBV28; j_gene: TRBJ2-3; CDR3aa: CASSHTGHTNGERDTQYF; CDR3nt: TGTGCCAGCAGCCATACGGGACACACTAACGGCGAGCGGGATACGCAGTATTTT
abundance: .; len: 15; d_gene: .; v_gene: TRBV4-1; j_gene: TRBJ1-4; CDR3aa: CASSSTRGPPEKLFF; CDR3nt: TGCGCCAGCAGCTCGACCAGGGGTCCGCCCGAAAAACTGTTTTTT
abundance: .; len: 15; d_gene: TRBD1; v_gene: TRBV5-1; j_gene: TRBJ1-2; CDR3aa: CASSFGTGIDYGYTF; CDR3nt: TGCGCCAGCAGCTTCGGGACAGGGATCGACTATGGCTACACCTTC
abundance: few; len: 14; d_gene: .; v_gene: TRBV20-1; j_gene: TRBJ1-5; CDR3aa: CSARGGSGNQPQHF; CDR3nt: TGCAGTGCTAGAGGGGGTAGCGGCAATCAGCCCCAGCATTTT
abundance: few; len: 16; d_gene: .; v_gene: TRBV20-1; j_gene: TRBJ1-1; CDR3aa: CSARGELLGAGTEAFF; CDR3nt: TGCAGTGCTAGAGGAGAACTCCTCGGCGCTGGGACTGAAGCTTTCTTT
abundance: .; len: 14; d_gene: .; v_gene: TRBV7-2; j_gene: TRBJ2-1; CDR3aa: CASSFGAAPDEQFF; CDR3nt: TGTGCCAGCAGCTTCGGAGCAGCGCCCGATGAGCAGTTCTTC
abundance: few; len: 16; d_gene: .; v_gene: TRBV5-1; j_gene: TRBJ2-2; CDR3aa: CASSSQRVQGPGELFF; CDR3nt: TGCGCCAGCAGCTCCCAGCGGGTCCAGGGGCCCGGGGAGCTGTTTTTT
abundance: .; len: 14; d_gene: .; v_gene: TRBV18; j_gene: TRBJ2-3; CDR3aa: CASSQGGSTDTQYF; CDR3nt: TGTGCCAGCTCACAAGGGGGAAGCACAGATACGCAGTATTTT
abundance: few; len: 13; d_gene: .; v_gene: TRBV6-6; j_gene: TRBJ2-5; CDR3aa: CASSYPAKETQYF; CDR3nt: TGTGCCAGCAGTTATCCGGCAAAAGAGACCCAGTACTTC
abundance: .; len: 16; d_gene: TRBD1; v_gene: TRBV7-6; j_gene: TRBJ2-5; CDR3aa: CASSLPGTGRMETQYF; CDR3nt: TGTGCCAGCAGCTTACCGGGGACAGGGAGGATGGAGACCCAGTACTTC
abundance: .; len: 15; d_gene: .; v_gene: TRBV4-1; j_gene: TRBJ1-4; CDR3aa: CASSPGGWTNEKLFF; CDR3nt: TGCGCCAGCAGCCCGGGTGGGTGGACTAATGAAAAACTGTTTTTT
abundance: .; len: 15; d_gene: TRBD1; v_gene: TRBV11-1; j_gene: TRBJ2-7; CDR3aa: CASRPPGQGAGEQYF; CDR3nt: TGTGCCAGCAGACCCCCGGGACAGGGGGCCGGCGAGCAGTACTTC
abundance: many; len: 12; d_gene: .; v_gene: TRBV6-6; j_gene: TRBJ1-1; CDR3aa: CASSSPYTEAFF; CDR3nt: TGTGCCAGCAGTTCCCCTTACACTGAAGCTTTCTTT
abundance: few; len: 15; d_gene: .; v_gene: TRBV4-3; j_gene: TRBJ2-3; CDR3aa: CASSRFTAGEDTQYF; CDR3nt: TGCGCCAGCAGCCGGTTCACCGCCGGGGAGGATACGCAGTATTTT
abundance: .; len: 15; d_gene: .; v_gene: TRBV5-5; j_gene: TRBJ2-1; CDR3aa: CASSLAQGGYNEQFF; CDR3nt: TGTGCCAGCAGCTTGGCGCAGGGGGGGTACAATGAGCAGTTCTTC
abundance: .; len: 19; d_gene: .; v_gene: TRBV6-5; j_gene: TRBJ1-5; CDR3aa: CASSSTSGLAGGQRDTQHF; CDR3nt: TGTGCCAGCAGTTCCACATCGGGACTAGCGGGGGGGCAGAGAGATACGCAGCATTTT
abundance: .; len: 15; d_gene: .; v_gene: TRBV6-2/TRBV6-3; j_gene: TRBJ2-1; CDR3aa: CASSSDRPSYNEQFF; CDR3nt: TGTGCCAGCAGTAGTGACAGACCCTCCTACAATGAGCAGTTCTTC
abundance: few; len: 15; d_gene: .; v_gene: TRBV7-8; j_gene: TRBJ2-5; CDR3aa: CASSLAGLMGETQYF; CDR3nt: TGTGCCAGCAGCTTAGCGGGACTCATGGGCGAGACCCAGTACTTC
abundance: many; len: 14; d_gene: TRBD1; v_gene: TRBV5-1; j_gene: TRBJ2-7; CDR3aa: CASSERTGPNEQYF; CDR3nt: TGCGCCAGCAGTGAAAGGACAGGGCCTAACGAGCAGTACTTC
abundance: .; len: 11; d_gene: .; v_gene: TRBV30; j_gene: TRBJ2-2; CDR3aa: CASVSVGELFF; CDR3nt: TGTGCCTCGGTATCGGTCGGGGAGCTGTTTTTT